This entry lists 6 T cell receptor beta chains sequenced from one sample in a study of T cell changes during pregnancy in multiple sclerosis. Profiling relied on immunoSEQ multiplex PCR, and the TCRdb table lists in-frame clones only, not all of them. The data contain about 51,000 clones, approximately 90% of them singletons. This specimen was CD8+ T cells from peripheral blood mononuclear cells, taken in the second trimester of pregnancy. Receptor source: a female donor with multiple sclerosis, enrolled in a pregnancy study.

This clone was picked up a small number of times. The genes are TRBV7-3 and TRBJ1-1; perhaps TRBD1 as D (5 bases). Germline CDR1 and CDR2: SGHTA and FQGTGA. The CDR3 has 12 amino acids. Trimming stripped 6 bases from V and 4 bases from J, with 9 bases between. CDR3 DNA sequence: TGTGCCAGCAGTTCAGGGTCCACTGAAGCTTTCTTT. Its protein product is CASSSGSTEAFF.

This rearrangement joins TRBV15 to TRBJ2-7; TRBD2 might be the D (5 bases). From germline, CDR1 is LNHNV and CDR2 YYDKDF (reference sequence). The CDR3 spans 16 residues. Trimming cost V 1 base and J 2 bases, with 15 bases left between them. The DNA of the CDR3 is TGTGCCACCAGCAGAGTGGGCGGGTTGAGGGCCTACGAGCAGTACTTC. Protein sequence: CATSRVGGLRAYEQYF.

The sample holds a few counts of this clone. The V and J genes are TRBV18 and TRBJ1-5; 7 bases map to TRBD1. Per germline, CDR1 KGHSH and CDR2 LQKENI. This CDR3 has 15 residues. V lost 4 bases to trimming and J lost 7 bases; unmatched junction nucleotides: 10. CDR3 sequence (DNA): TGTGCCAGCTCACAGGGGACAGAACGATCACAGCCCCAGCATTTT. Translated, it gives CASSQGTERSQPQHF.

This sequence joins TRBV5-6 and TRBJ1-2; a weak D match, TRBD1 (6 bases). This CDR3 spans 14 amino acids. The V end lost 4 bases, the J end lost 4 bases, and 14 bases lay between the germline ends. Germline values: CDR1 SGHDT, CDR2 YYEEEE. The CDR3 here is CASSLGGQFYGYTF. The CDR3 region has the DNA TGTGCCAGCAGCCTAGGAGGACAGTTCTATGGCTACACCTTC.

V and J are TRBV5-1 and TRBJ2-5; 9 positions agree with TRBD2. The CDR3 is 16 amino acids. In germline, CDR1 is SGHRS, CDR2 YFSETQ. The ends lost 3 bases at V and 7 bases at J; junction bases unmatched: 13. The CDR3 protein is CASSSPSGEPRPTQYF. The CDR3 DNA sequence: TGCGCCAGCAGCTCCCCTAGCGGGGAACCCCGACCGACCCAGTACTTC.

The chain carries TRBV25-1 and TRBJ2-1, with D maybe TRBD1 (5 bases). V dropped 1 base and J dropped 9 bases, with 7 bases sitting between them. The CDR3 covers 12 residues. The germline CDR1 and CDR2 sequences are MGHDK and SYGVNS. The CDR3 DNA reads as TGTGCCAGCAGTGAATCAAGGGGTGAGCAGTTCTTC. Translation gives CASSESRGEQFF. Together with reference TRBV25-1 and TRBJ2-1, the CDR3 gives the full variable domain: EADIYQTPRYLVIGTGKKITLECSQTMGHDKMYWYQQDPGMELHLIHYSYGVNSTEKGDLSSESTVSRIRTEHFPLTLESARPSHTSQYLCASSESRGEQFFGPGTRLTVL.